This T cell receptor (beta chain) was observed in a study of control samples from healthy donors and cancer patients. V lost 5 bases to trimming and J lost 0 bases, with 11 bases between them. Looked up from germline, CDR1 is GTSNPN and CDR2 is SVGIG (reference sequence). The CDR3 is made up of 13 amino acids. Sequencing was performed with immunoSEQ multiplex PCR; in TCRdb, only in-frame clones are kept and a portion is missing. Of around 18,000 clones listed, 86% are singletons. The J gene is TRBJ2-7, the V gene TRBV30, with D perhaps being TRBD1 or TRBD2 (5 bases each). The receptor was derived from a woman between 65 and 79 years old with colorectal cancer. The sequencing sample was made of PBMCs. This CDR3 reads CAWGDARSYEQYF. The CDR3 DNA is TGTGCCTGGGGGGACGCCCGCTCCTACGAGCAGTACTTC.